The clone carrying this T cell receptor (beta chain) has at least ten counts. Its specificity is not known. This sample is drawn from a study of shared clonotypes between healthy human individuals. The wider study: CD4 naive cells filled three plates per donor, CD4 memory three, CD8 naive two and CD8 memory one. Whole-study findings and limits: Depth of sequencing was expected to influence donor clonotype sharing.

Study processing details: Junction-only immunoSEQ data arrived without quality scores, meaning filtering differed. This table comes from immunoSEQ multiplex PCR, and its TCRdb copy is limited to in-frame clones, with some not included. Clone size and V and J calls were adopted from that table, with D and trimming inferred from the DNA. Of just over 95,000 clones in the sample, approximately 61% were seen once. Together with CD45RO+ cells, CCR7-negative CD45RA+ TemRA cells were included in CD8 memory. The CDR3 totals 15 residues. Per germline, CDR1 MNHNS and CDR2 SASEGT. V was trimmed by 1 base and J by 1 base, leaving 8 bases between them.

This sequence joins TRBV6-1 and TRBJ2-1; maybe TRBD1 (5 bases). Sequenced sample: memory CD8+ T cells sorted from blood. Subset of the sample: CD45RO+ cells pooled with CCR7-negative TemRA cells. The source of this sequence is a man aged 25-45 years in good health. The DNA of the CDR3 is TGTGCCAGCAGTGAAGGGGCAGGGTCCTACAATGAGCAGTTCTTC. Translating it yields CASSEGAGSYNEQFF.